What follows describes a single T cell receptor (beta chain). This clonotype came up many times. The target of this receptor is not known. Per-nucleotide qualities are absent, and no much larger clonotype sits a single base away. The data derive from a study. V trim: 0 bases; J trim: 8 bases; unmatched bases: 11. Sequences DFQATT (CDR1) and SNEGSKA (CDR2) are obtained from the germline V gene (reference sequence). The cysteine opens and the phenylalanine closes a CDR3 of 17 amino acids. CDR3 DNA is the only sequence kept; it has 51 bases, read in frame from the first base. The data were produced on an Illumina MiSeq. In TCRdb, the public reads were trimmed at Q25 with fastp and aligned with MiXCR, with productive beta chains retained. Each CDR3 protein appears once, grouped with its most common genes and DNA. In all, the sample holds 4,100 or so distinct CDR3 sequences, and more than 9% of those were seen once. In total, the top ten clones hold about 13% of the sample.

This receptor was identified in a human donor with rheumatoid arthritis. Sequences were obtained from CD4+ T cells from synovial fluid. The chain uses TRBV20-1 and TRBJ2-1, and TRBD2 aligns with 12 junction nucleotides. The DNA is TGCAGTGCTAGAGACGTTAGGACTAGCGGGGTCGGGGATGAGCAGTTCTTC. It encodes CSARDVRTSGVGDEQFF.